This section outlines one TCR beta chain sequence together with its context. Its antigen is not identified. Some clones are missing from TCRdb's copy, which holds only in-frame ones; the method was immunoSEQ multiplex PCR. The repertoire includes around 76,000 clones, approximately 88% of them detected once, and about a tenth sits in the top ten. These data originate in a study of OX40 agonist ivuxolimab in advanced cancers. Study in general: Among those treated, three patients had partial responses, one with hepatocellular carcinoma and two with cutaneous melanoma. Study-wide findings and caveats: Partial responders receiving 0.1-3.0 mg/kg showed among the lowest clonal expansion. Expanded clones were, on average, more numerous in CD8+ T cells than in CD4+.

The source was CD4+ or CD8+ T cells sorted from blood, collected in a trial of the OX40 agonist ivuxolimab. The receptor was derived from an adult with an advanced solid tumor such as melanoma, head and neck, liver or kidney cancer.

Here the CDR3 reads CSVSTGPYETQYF. In DNA, the CDR3 is TGCAGCGTTTCGACAGGTCCCTACGAGACCCAGTACTTC. This chain uses TRBV29-1 with TRBJ2-5; the D gene is possibly TRBD1 (6 bases). Trimming took off 5 bases at V and 5 bases at J, with 15 bases between the two ends. This CDR3 region has 13 residues. CDR1 and CDR2 (germline): SQVTM, ANQGSEA.